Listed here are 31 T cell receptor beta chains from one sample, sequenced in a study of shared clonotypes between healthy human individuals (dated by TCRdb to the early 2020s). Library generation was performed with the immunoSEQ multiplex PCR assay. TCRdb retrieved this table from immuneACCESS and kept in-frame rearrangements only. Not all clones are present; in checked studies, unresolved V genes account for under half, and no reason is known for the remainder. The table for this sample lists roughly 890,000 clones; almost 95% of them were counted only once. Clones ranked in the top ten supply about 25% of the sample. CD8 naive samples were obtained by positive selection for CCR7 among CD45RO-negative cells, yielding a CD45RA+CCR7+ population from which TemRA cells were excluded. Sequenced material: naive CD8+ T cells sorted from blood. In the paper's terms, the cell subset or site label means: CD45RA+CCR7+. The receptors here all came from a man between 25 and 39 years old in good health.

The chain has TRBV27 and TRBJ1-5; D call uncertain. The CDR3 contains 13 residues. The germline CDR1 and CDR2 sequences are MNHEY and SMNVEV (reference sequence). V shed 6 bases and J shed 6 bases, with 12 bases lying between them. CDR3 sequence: CASSPHRVQPQHF. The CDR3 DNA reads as TGTGCCAGCAGCCCTCACAGAGTTCAGCCCCAGCATTTT.

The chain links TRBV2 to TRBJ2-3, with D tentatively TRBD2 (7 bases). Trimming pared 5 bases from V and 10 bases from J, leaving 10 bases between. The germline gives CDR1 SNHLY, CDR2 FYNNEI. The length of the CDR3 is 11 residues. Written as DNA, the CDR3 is TGTGCCAGCAGTCTCGGGGGGCCGCAGTATTTT. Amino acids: CASSLGGPQYF.

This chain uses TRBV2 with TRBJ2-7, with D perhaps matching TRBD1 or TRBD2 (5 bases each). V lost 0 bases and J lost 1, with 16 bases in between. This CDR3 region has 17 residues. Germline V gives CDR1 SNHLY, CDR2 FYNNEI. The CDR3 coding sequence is TGTGCCAGCAGTGAAGCTGCTCGGGGACGGAGGTCCTACGAGCAGTACTTC. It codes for CASSEAARGRRSYEQYF. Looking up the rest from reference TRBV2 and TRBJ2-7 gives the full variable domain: EPEVTQTPSHQVTQMGQEVILRCVPISNHLYFYWYRQILGQKVEFLVSFYNNEISEKSEIFDDQFSVERPDGSNFTLKIRSTKLEDSAMYFCASSEAARGRRSYEQYFGPGTRLTVT.

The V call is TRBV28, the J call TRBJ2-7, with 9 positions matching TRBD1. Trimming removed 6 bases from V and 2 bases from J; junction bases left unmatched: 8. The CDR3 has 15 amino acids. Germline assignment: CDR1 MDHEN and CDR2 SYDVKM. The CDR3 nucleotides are TGTGCCAGCAGGATCGTTAGGGACAGGGCCTACGAGCAGTACTTC. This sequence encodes CASRIVRDRAYEQYF.

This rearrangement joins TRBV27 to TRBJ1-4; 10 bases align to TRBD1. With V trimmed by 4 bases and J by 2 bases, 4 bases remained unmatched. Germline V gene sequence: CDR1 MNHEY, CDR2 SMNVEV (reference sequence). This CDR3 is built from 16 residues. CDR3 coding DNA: TGTGCCAGCAGTTCACCGGGACAGGGGACTAATGAAAAACTGTTTTTT. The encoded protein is CASSSPGQGTNEKLFF.

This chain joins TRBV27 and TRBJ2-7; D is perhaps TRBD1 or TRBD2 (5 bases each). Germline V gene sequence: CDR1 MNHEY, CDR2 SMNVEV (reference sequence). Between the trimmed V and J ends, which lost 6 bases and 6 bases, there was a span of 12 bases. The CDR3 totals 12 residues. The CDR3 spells CASSPGTPEQYF. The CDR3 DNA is TGTGCCAGCAGCCCAGGGACCCCCGAGCAGTACTTC.

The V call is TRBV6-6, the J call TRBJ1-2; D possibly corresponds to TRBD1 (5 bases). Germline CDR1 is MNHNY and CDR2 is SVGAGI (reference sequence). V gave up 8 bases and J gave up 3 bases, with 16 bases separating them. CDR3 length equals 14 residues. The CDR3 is CASGTVVGDYGYTF. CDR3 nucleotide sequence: TGTGCCAGCGGGACGGTCGTGGGAGACTATGGCTACACCTTC.

The CDR3 reads CASSFFAESSYEQYF. The DNA of the CDR3 is TGTGCCAGCAGCTTCTTTGCGGAGTCCTCCTACGAGCAGTACTTC. The chain links TRBV7-6 to TRBJ2-7, with D uncertain. CDR1 is SGHVS, CDR2 FNYEAQ, per germline. V gave up 3 bases and J gave up 0 bases, with 12 bases separating them. The CDR3 has 15 amino acids.

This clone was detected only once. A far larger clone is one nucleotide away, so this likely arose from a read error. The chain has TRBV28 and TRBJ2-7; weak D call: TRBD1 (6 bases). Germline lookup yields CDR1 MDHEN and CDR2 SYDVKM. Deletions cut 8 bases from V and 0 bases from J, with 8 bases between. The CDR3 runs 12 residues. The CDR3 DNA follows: TGTGCCAGCCGGGACACCTCCTACGAGCAGTACTTC. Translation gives CASRDTSYEQYF.

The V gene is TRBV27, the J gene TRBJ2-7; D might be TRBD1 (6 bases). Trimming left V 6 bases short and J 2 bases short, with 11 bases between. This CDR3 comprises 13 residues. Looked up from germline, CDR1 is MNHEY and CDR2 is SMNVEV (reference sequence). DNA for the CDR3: TGTGCCAGCAGCCAGGGGATGACCTACGAGCAGTACTTC. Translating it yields CASSQGMTYEQYF.

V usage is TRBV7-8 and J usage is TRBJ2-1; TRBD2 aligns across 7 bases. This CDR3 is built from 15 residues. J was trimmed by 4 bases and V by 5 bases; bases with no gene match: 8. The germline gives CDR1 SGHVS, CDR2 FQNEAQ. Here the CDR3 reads CASSPRTSAYNEQFF. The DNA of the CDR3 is TGTGCCAGCAGCCCTCGGACTAGTGCATACAATGAGCAGTTCTTC.

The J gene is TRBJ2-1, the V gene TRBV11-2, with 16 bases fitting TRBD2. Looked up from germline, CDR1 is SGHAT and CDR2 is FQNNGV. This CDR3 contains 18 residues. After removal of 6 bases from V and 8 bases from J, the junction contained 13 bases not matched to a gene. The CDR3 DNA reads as TGTGCCAGCAGACCTTTGGCCGGGACTAGCGGGAGGGCCCATGAGCAGTTCTTC. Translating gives CASRPLAGTSGRAHEQFF.

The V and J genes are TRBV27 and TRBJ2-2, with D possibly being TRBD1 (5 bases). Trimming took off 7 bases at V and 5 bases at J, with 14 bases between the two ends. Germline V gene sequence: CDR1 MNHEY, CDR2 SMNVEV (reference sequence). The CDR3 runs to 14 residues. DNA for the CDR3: TGTGCCAGCACCAGGGCAGGTCGGACCGGGGAGCTGTTTTTT. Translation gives CASTRAGRTGELFF.

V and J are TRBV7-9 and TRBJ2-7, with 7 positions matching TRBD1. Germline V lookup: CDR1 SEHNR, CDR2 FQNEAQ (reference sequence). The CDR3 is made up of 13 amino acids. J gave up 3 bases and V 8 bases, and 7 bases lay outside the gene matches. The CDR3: CASGLTGDYEQYF. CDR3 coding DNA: TGTGCCAGCGGATTAACAGGGGACTACGAGCAGTACTTC.

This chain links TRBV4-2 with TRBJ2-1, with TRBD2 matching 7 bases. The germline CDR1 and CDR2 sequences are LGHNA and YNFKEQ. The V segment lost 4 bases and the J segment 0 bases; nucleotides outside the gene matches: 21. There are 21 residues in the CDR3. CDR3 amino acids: CASSPPLGKRDHRSSYNEQFF. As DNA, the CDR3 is TGTGCCAGCAGCCCGCCGCTAGGGAAGCGGGACCACCGGAGCTCCTACAATGAGCAGTTCTTC.

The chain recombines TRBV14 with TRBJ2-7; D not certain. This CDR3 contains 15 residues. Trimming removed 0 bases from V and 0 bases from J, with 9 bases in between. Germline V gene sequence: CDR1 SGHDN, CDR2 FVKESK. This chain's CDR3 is CASSQETSYSYEQYF. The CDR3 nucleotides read TGTGCCAGCAGCCAAGAGACTTCATACTCCTACGAGCAGTACTTC. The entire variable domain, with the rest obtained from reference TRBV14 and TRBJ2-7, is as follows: EAGVTQFPSHSVIEKGQTVTLRCDPISGHDNLYWYRRVMGKEIKFLLHFVKESKQDESGMPNNRFLAERTGGTYSTLKVQPAELEDSGVYFCASSQETSYSYEQYFGPGTRLTVT.

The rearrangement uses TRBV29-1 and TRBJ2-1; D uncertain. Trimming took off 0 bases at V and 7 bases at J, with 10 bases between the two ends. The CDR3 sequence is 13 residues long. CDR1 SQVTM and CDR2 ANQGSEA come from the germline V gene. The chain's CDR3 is CSVEDARSNEQFF. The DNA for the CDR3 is TGCAGCGTTGAAGATGCCAGATCAAATGAGCAGTTCTTC.

CDR3 region: CASSQPWGDEQFF. The CDR3 nucleotides are TGTGCCAGCAGCCAACCTTGGGGCGATGAGCAGTTCTTC. V and J are TRBV5-8 and TRBJ2-1, with D maybe TRBD1 (5 bases). Trimming removed 4 bases at V and 8 bases at J, with 13 bases between. From germline, CDR1 is SGHTS and CDR2 YDEGEE. There are 13 residues in the CDR3.

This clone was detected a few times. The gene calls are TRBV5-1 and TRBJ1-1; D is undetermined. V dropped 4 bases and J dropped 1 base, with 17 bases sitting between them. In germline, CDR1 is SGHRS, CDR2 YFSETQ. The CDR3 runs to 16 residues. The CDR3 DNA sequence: TGCGCCAGCAGCCAGATGCTTGCATCGGGGAACACTGAAGCTTTCTTT. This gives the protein CASSQMLASGNTEAFF.

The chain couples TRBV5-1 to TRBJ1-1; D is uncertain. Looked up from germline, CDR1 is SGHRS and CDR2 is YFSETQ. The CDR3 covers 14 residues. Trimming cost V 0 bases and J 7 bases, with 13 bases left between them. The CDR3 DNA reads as TGCGCCAGCAGCTTGGGATTTGACGGGATTGAAGCTTTCTTT. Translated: CASSLGFDGIEAFF.

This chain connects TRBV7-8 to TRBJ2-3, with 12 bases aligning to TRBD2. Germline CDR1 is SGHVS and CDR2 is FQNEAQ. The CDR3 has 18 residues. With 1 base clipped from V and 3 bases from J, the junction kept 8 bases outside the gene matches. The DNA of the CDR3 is TGTGCCAGCAGCTTAGTCCTAGCGGGAGGGCGGGGGACAGATACGCAGTATTTT. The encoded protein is CASSLVLAGGRGTDTQYF.

In DNA, the CDR3 is TGCAGCGCCGGGGACTCGCTCTACGAGCAGTACTTC. Its protein is CSAGDSLYEQYF. This chain links TRBV29-1 with TRBJ2-7; D is possibly TRBD2 (6 bases). V dropped 7 bases and J dropped 3 bases, with 13 bases sitting between them. The CDR3 length is 12 residues. Germline CDR1 SQVTM, CDR2 ANQGSEA.

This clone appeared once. The CDR3 DNA sequence: TGTGCCAGCAGCTTGGGACGATTGAACACTGAAGCTTTCTTT. Encoded protein: CASSLGRLNTEAFF. This sequence joins TRBV5-8 and TRBJ1-1; the D is unclear. The CDR3 sequence is 14 residues long. Deletions cut 0 bases from V and 0 bases from J, with 6 bases between. CDR1 is SGHTS, CDR2 YDEGEE, per germline.

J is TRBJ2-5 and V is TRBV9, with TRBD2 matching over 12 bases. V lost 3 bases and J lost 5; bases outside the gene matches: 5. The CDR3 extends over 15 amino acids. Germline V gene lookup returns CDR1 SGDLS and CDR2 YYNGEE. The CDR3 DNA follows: TGTGCCAGCAGCGAGGGACTAGCGGGCTGGGAGACCCAGTACTTC. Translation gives CASSEGLAGWETQYF.

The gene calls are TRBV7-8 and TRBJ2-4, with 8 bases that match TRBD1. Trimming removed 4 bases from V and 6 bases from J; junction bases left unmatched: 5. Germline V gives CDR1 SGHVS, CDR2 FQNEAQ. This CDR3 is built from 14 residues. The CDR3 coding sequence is TGTGCCAGCAGCTCCCGGGACAGGCGAAACATTCAGTACTTC. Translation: CASSSRDRRNIQYF.

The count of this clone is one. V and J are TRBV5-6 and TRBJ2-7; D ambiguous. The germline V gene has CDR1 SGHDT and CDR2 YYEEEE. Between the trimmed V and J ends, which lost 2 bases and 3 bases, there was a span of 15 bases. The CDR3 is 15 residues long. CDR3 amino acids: CASSLSSLLDYEQYF. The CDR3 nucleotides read TGTGCCAGCAGCTTAAGCTCCCTGTTAGACTACGAGCAGTACTTC.

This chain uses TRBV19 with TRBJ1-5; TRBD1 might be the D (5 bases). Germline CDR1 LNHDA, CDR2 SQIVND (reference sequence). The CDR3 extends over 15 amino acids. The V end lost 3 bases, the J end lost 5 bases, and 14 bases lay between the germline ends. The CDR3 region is CASSILHGGHQPQHF. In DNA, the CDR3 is TGTGCCAGTAGTATCCTACATGGGGGACATCAGCCCCAGCATTTT.

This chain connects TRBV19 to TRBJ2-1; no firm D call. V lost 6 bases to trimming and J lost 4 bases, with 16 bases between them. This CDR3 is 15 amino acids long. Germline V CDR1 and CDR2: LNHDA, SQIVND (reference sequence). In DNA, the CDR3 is TGTGCCAGTAGGGAAAACCCGTCTCCTTACAATGAGCAGTTCTTC. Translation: CASRENPSPYNEQFF.

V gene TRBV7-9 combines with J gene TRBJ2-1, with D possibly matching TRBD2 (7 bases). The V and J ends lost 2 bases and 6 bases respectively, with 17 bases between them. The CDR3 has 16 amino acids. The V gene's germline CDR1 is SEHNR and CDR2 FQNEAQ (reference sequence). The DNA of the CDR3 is TGTGCCAGCAGCTTAAGTGGGGGGGCTAGAGGCAATGAGCAGTTCTTC. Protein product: CASSLSGGARGNEQFF.

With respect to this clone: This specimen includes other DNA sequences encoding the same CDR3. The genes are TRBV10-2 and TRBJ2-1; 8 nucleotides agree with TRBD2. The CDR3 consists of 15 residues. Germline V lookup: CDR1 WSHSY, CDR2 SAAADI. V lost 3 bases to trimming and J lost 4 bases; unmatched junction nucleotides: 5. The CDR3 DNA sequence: TGCGCCAGCAGTGAAGGGCTAGCGGGTTACAATGAGCAGTTCTTC. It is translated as CASSEGLAGYNEQFF.

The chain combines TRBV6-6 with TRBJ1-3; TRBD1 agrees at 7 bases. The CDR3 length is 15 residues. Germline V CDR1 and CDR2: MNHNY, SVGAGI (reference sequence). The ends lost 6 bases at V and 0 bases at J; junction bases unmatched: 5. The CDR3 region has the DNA TGTGCCAGCAGCAGTACAGGGGTCTCTGGAAACACCATATATTTT. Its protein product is CASSSTGVSGNTIYF.